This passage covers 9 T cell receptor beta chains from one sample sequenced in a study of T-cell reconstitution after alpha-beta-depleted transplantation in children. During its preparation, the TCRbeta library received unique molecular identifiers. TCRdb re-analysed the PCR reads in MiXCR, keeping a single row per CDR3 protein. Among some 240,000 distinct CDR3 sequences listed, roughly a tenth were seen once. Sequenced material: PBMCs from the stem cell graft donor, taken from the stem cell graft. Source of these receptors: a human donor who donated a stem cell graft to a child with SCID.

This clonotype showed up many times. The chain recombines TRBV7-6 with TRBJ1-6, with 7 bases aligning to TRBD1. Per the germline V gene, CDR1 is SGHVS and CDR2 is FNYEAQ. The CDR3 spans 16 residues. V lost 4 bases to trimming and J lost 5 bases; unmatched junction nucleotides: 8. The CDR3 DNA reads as TGTGCCAGCAGCTCTACTTACAGGGGTAATAATTCACCCCTCCACTTT. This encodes CASSSTYRGNNSPLHF.

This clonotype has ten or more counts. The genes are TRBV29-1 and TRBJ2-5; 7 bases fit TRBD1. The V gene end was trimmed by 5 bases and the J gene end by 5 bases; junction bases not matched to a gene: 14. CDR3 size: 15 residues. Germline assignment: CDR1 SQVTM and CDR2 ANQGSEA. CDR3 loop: CSVQQGTGVVETQYF. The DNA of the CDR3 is TGCAGCGTTCAACAGGGGACCGGGGTGGTGGAGACCCAGTACTTC.

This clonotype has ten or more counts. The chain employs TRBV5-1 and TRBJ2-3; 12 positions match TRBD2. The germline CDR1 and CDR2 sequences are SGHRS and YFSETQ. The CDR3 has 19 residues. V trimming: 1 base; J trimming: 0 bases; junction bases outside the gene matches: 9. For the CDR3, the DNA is TGCGCCAGCAGCTTGACAGCTAGCGGGGGGGCCAGGAGCACAGATACGCAGTATTTT. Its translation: CASSLTASGGARSTDTQYF. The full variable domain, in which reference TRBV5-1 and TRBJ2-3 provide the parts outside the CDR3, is KAGVTQTPRYLIKTRGQQVTLSCSPISGHRSVSWYQQTPGQGLQFLFEYFSETQRNKGNFPGRFSGRQFSNSRSEMNVSTLELGDSALYLCASSLTASGGARSTDTQYFGPGTRLTVL.

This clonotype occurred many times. CDR3 amino acids: CASSSNPQGSDTEAFF. In DNA form, the CDR3 reads TGTGCCAGCAGCTCCAACCCCCAGGGTTCGGACACTGAAGCTTTCTTT. The V call is TRBV11-1, the J call TRBJ1-1, with D possibly TRBD1 on 5 matching bases. The CDR3 is 16 amino acids. Deletions cut 4 bases from V and 3 bases from J, with 18 bases between. Per the germline V gene, CDR1 is SGHAT and CDR2 is FQDESV (reference sequence).

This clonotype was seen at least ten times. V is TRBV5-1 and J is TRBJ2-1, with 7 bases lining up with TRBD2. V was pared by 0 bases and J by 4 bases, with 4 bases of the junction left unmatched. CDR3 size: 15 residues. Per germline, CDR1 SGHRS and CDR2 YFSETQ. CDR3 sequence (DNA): TGCGCCAGCAGCTTGGTAGCTAGCGGATACAATGAGCAGTTCTTC. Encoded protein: CASSLVASGYNEQFF.

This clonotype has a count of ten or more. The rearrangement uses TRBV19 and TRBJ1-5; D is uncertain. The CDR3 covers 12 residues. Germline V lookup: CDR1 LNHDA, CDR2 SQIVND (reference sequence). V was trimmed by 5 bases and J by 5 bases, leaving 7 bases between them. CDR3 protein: CASSVRDQPQHF. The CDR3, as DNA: TGTGCCAGTAGTGTGAGGGATCAGCCCCAGCATTTT.

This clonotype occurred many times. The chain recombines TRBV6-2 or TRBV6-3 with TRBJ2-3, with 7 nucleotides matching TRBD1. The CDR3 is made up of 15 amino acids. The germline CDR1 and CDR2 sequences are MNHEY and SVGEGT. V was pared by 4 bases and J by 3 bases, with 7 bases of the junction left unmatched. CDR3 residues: CASSSDRVGTDTQYF. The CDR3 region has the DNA TGTGCCAGCAGTTCCGACAGGGTGGGGACAGATACGCAGTATTTT.

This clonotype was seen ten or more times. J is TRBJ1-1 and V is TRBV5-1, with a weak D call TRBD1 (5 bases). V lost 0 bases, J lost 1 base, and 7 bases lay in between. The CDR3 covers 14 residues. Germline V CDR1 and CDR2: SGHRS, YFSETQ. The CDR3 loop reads CASSLGGPNTEAFF. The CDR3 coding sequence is TGCGCCAGCAGCTTGGGGGGCCCGAACACTGAAGCTTTCTTT.

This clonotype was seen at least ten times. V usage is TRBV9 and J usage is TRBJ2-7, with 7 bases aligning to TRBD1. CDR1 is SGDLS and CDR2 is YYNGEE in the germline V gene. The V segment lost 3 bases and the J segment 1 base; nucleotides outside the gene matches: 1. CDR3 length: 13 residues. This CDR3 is CASSAGGSYEQYF. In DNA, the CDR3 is TGTGCCAGCAGCGCAGGGGGTTCCTACGAGCAGTACTTC.